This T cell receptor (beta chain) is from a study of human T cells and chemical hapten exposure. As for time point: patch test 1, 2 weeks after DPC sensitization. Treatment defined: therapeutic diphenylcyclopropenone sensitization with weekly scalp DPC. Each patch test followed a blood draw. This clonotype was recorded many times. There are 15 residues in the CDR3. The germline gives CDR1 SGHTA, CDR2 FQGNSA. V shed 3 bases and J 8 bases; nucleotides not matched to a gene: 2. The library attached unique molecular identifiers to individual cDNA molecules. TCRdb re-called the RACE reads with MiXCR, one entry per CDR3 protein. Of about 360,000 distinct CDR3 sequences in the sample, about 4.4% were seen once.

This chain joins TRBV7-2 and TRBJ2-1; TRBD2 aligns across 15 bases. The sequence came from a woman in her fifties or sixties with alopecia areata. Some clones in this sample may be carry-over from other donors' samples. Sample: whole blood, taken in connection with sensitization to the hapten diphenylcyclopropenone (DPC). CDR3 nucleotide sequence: TGTGCCAGCAGCTTCGGACTAGCGGGAGGGTATGAGCAGTTCTTC. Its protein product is CASSFGLAGGYEQFF.